This TCR beta chain is drawn from a study of spatial heterogeneity in lung cancer. Indicated time point: sample taken at primary tumor resection. Each CDR3 protein is one row after TCRdb ran MiXCR on the 5' RACE reads. The top ten hold 6.5% to 9% of the sample, which has about 21,000 distinct CDR3 sequences, approximately 4.2% seen once. This CDR3 is 13 amino acids long. Germline V CDR1 and CDR2: LGHDT, YNNKEL (reference sequence). V lost 2 bases to trimming and J lost 7 bases, with 6 bases between them. The source is a male donor with early-stage non-small cell lung cancer. The sequenced sample was PBMCs, obtained at surgery. The rearrangement joins TRBV3-1 to TRBJ1-6; D is uncertain. This CDR3 reads CASSQIENSPLHF. DNA of the CDR3: TGTGCCAGCAGCCAAATTGAGAATTCACCCCTCCACTTT.